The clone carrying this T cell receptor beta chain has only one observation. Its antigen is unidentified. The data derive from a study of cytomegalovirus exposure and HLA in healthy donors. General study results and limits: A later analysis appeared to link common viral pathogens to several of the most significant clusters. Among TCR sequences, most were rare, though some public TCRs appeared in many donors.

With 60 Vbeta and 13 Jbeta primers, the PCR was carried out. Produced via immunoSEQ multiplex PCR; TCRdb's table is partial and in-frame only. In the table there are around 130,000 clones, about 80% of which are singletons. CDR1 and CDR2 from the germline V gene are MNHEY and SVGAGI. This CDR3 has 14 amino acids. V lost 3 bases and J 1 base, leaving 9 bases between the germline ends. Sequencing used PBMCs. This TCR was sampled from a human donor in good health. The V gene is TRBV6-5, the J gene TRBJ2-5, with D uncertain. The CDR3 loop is CASSYGPLQETQYF. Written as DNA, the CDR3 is TGTGCCAGCAGTTATGGGCCGCTCCAAGAGACCCAGTACTTC.